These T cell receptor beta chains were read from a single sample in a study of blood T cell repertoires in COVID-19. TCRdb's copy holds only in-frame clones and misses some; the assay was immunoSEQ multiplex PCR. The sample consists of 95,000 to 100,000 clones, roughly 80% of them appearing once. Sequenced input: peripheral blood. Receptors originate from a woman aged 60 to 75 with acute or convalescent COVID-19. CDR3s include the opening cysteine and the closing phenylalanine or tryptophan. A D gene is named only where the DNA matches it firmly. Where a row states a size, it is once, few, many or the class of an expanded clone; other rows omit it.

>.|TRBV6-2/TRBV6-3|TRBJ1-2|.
TGTGCCAGCAGTAGGGGGGGCGTTGGCTACACCTTC
CASSRGGVGYTF
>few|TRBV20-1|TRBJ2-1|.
TGCAGTTGCGCATACCGTAATGAGCAGTTCTTC
CSCAYRNEQFF
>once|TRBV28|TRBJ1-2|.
TGTGCCAGCAGTTTGGGGCAGATTGGGGGCTACACCTTC
CASSLGQIGGYTF
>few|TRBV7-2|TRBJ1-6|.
TGTGCCAGCAGCTTTAGGACAGCGAATTCACCCCTCCACTTT
CASSFRTANSPLHF
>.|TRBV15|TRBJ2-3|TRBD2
TGTGCCACCAGCTTTGACGGGGGGAGCACAGATACGCAGTATTTT
CATSFDGGSTDTQYF
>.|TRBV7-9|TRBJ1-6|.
TGTGCCAGCAGCCTAAATAATTCACCCCTCCACTTT
CASSLNNSPLHF
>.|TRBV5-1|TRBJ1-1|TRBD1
TGCGCCAGCAGCCCCCAGACAGGGGTTGAAGCTTTCTTT
CASSPQTGVEAFF
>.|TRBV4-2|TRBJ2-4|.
TGTGCCAGCAGCCAAGATACGAACAGAAACATTCAGTACTTC
CASSQDTNRNIQYF
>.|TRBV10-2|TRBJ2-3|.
TGCGCCAGCAGTGCCGATCGACTAGGATCAGATACGCAGTATTTT
CASSADRLGSDTQYF
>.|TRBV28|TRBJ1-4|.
TGTGCCAGCAGCCCCTCCGGCCCGGGGGAGGAAAAACTGTTTTTT
CASSPSGPGEEKLFF
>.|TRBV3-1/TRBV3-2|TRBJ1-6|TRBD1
TGTGCCAGCAGCCTGATTGGACAGGGTTGGAATTCACCCCTCCACTTT
CASSLIGQGWNSPLHF
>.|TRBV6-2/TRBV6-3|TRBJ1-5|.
TGTGCCAGCAGTACAGGGTTTTCGGGCCAACAGCCCCAGCATTTT
CASSTGFSGQQPQHF
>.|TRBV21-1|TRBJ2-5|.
TGTGCCAGCAGCCCGCAGAGGAGGCAGCGGGGTGAGACCCAGTACTTC
CASSPQRRQRGETQYF
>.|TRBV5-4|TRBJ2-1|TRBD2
TGTGCCAGCAGCTCTGGACTAGCGGGGGGGGTGGTGAAGCAGTTCTTC
CASSSGLAGGVVKQFF
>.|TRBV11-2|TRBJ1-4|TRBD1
TGTGCCAGCAGCATACGGGACAGCTTTAATGAAAAACTGTTTTTT
CASSIRDSFNEKLFF
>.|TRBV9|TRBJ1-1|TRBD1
TGTGCCAGCAGCGATGGGACAGGGGTTTCGAACACTGAAGCTTTCTTT
CASSDGTGVSNTEAFF
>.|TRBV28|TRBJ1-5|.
TGTGCCAGCAGTTTATTCGGGACACCGAGCAATCAGCCCCAGCATTTT
CASSLFGTPSNQPQHF
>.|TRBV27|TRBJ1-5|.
TGTGCCAGCAGTTTATCCACAGGGCAGCCCCAGCATTTT
CASSLSTGQPQHF
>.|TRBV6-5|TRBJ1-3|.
TGTGCCAGCAGCAGATATTCCTCTGGAAACACCATATATTTT
CASSRYSSGNTIYF
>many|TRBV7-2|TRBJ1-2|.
TGTGCCAGCAGCTTAGAGGCGGCCGGGAGCTACACCTTC
CASSLEAAGSYTF
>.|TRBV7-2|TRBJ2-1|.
TGTGCCAGCAGAATTGGACTCCAAGAGCAGTTCTTC
CASRIGLQEQFF
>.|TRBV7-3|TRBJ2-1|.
TGTGCCAGCAGCCTCCCGGGCGGGGCATACAATGAGCAGTTCTTC
CASSLPGGAYNEQFF
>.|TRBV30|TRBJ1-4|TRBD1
TGTGCCTGGAGTGTGCAGGGGGCTTGGGAAAAACTGTTTTTT
CAWSVQGAWEKLFF
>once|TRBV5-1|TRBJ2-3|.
TGCGCCAGCAGCCGTACTTCCCCAGATACGCAGTATTTT
CASSRTSPDTQYF
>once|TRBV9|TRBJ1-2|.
TGTGCCAGCAGCGTAGACACCAGGACTAACTATGGCTACACCTTC
CASSVDTRTNYGYTF
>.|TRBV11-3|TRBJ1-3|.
TGTGCCAGCAGCTTAGGCCGGTACGGAAACACCATATATTTT
CASSLGRYGNTIYF
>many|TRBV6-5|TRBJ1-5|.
TGTGCCAGCAGTTCACAGCAGAATCAGCCCCAGCATTTT
CASSSQQNQPQHF
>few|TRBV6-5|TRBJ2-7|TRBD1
TGTGCCAGCAGTTCTCCGGGACAGGGTAATCGCTACGAGCAGTACTTC
CASSSPGQGNRYEQYF
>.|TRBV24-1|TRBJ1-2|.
TGTGCCACCAGTGCTCGTGGTGGAGACGACTACTATGGCTACACCTTC
CATSARGGDDYYGYTF
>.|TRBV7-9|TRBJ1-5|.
TGTGCCAGCAGCCCTTCCGGCGGCCCTAGCAATCAGCCCCAGCATTTT
CASSPSGGPSNQPQHF
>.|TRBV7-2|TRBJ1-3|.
TGTGCCAGCAGCTCTAGCTGGGGTACTGGAAACACCATATATTTT
CASSSSWGTGNTIYF
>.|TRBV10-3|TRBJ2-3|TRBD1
TGTGCCATCAGTGAGTCCAGACAGGGTATGGCAGATACGCAGTATTTT
CAISESRQGMADTQYF
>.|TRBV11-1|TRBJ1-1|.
TGTGCCAGCAGCTTAACCAACAGGGTGAACACTGAAGCTTTCTTT
CASSLTNRVNTEAFF
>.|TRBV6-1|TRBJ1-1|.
TGTGCCAGCAGTGAAACCTCTGCGGACACTGAAGCTTTCTTT
CASSETSADTEAFF
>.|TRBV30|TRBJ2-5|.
TGTGCCTGGAGTGTAGGCCAGGGCCCCCAAGAGACCCAGTACTTC
CAWSVGQGPQETQYF
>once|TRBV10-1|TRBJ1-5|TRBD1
TGCGCCAGTTTCCCTCACAGGGGGGGAAATCAGCCCCAGCATTTT
CASFPHRGGNQPQHF